One sample yielded the 17 T cell receptor beta chains listed below, sequenced in a study of T cell responses to AZD1222 COVID-19 vaccine. Produced via immunoSEQ multiplex PCR; TCRdb's table is partial and in-frame only. The sample consists of 200,000 or so clones, about 90% of them appearing once. The input for sequencing was peripheral blood, taken on day 0 of MenACWY control vaccination. The receptor set was obtained from an adult in good health.

The rearrangement uses TRBV4-1 and TRBJ2-3; D might be TRBD1 (6 bases). Germline V gene lookup returns CDR1 MGHRA and CDR2 YSYEKL. Trimming took off 4 bases at V and 1 base at J, with 15 bases between the two ends. CDR3 length equals 16 residues. CDR3 protein: CASSPQGQGGTDTQYF. The CDR3 DNA sequence: TGCGCCAGCAGCCCCCAGGGGCAAGGAGGCACAGATACGCAGTATTTT.

The genes are TRBV19 and TRBJ1-2; no clear D gene. The germline CDR1 and CDR2 sequences are LNHDA and SQIVND (reference sequence). This CDR3 region has 11 residues. V lost 1 base, J lost 7 bases, and 4 bases lay in between. CDR3 region: CASSIGFGYTF. CDR3 nucleotides: TGTGCCAGTAGTATAGGCTTTGGCTACACCTTC.

The rearrangement uses TRBV5-4 and TRBJ2-1, with unresolved D. CDR1 is SGHNT and CDR2 is YYREEE in the germline V gene (reference sequence). CDR3 length: 15 residues. V was trimmed by 0 bases and J by 0 bases, leaving 7 bases between them. CDR3 amino acids: CASSLETSSYNEQFF. CDR3 in DNA: TGTGCCAGCAGCTTGGAGACAAGCTCCTACAATGAGCAGTTCTTC.

V gene TRBV14 combines with J gene TRBJ1-2; D gene unclear. The CDR3 totals 12 residues. The V and J ends lost 8 bases and 4 bases respectively, with 11 bases between them. Germline V gene data show CDR1 as SGHDN and CDR2 as FVKESK. The CDR3 DNA sequence: TGTGCCAGCCACCTACGCGGCTATGGCTACACCTTC. Protein product: CASHLRGYGYTF.

As DNA, the CDR3 is TGTGCCAGCTCATCCCGACAGGTCACTGAAGCTTTCTTT. Residues: CASSSRQVTEAFF. This chain uses TRBV18 with TRBJ1-1; D is possibly TRBD1 (6 bases). Germline V gene lookup returns CDR1 KGHSH and CDR2 LQKENI. The CDR3 runs to 13 residues. The V end was cut by 5 bases, the J end by 4 bases, with 11 bases between.

The rearrangement joins TRBV5-6 to TRBJ2-2, with 7 nucleotides matching TRBD1. The V segment lost 4 bases and the J segment 7 bases; nucleotides outside the gene matches: 10. The CDR3 length is 15 residues. In germline, CDR1 is SGHDT, CDR2 YYEEEE. CDR3 nucleotides: TGTGCCAGCAGCCCGCGTGACAGGGCTGTCGGGGAGCTGTTTTTT. Translation: CASSPRDRAVGELFF.

This chain connects TRBV7-9 to TRBJ1-3, with 7 positions matching TRBD1. After removal of 4 bases from V and 2 bases from J, the junction contained 2 bases not matched to a gene. Per germline, CDR1 SEHNR and CDR2 FQNEAQ (reference sequence). This CDR3 contains 14 residues. This chain's CDR3 is CASSSDRAGNTIYF. The CDR3 DNA is TGTGCCAGCAGCTCTGACAGGGCTGGAAACACCATATATTTT.

This rearrangement joins TRBV28 to TRBJ1-5, with a possible D match to TRBD1 (5 bases). The V end was cut by 4 bases, the J end by 3 bases, with 13 bases between. The CDR3 is 15 residues long. Germline CDR1 is MDHEN and CDR2 is SYDVKM. This CDR3 is CASSYSGGFNQPQHF. CDR3 in DNA: TGTGCCAGCAGTTACTCCGGGGGGTTCAATCAGCCCCAGCATTTT.

The chain combines TRBV19 with TRBJ1-1; D might be TRBD1 (6 bases). This CDR3 region has 15 residues. With 2 bases removed from V and 1 base from J, the gap between germline ends came to 11 bases. CDR1 is LNHDA, CDR2 SQIVND, per germline (reference sequence). This chain's CDR3 is CASSINRAPNTEAFF. In nucleotides, the CDR3 is TGTGCCAGTAGTATAAACAGGGCCCCGAACACTGAAGCTTTCTTT.

The genes are TRBV30 and TRBJ2-5; D uncertain. Per the germline V gene, CDR1 is GTSNPN and CDR2 is SVGIG (reference sequence). The CDR3 contains 10 residues. V was cut by 2 bases and J by 4 bases, with 2 bases left in between. This CDR3 is CAWSRETQYF. The CDR3 coding sequence is TGTGCCTGGAGTAGAGAGACCCAGTACTTC.

This clone was recorded once. The V gene is TRBV6-2 or TRBV6-3, the J gene TRBJ1-6; 7 nucleotides align to TRBD1. With V trimmed by 6 bases and J by 6 bases, 17 bases remained unmatched. CDR3 size: 18 residues. The germline V gene encodes CDR1 MNHEY and CDR2 SVGEGT. CDR3 residues: CASSPTSPWDSSNSPLHF. The CDR3 bases are TGTGCCAGCAGCCCTACGTCCCCGTGGGACAGCTCTAATTCACCCCTCCACTTT.

The chain uses TRBV9 and TRBJ2-2; perhaps TRBD2 as D (6 bases). Germline CDR1 reads SGDLS; CDR2 reads YYNGEE. With 4 bases removed from V and 5 bases from J, the gap between germline ends came to 12 bases. CDR3 length: 14 residues. This chain's CDR3 is CASSPLGGTGELFF. In DNA form, the CDR3 reads TGTGCCAGCAGCCCACTGGGGGGAACCGGGGAGCTGTTTTTT.

The rearrangement uses TRBV6-4 and TRBJ2-5; D is uncertain. Germline CDR1 MRHNA, CDR2 SNTAGT. Trimming pared 0 bases from V and 5 bases from J, leaving 13 bases between. This CDR3 comprises 15 residues. As DNA, the CDR3 is TGTGCCAGCAGTGACTCACGGGTCCTTCAGGAGACCCAGTACTTC. Translated: CASSDSRVLQETQYF.

This clone was counted only a few times. The rearrangement joins TRBV30 to TRBJ1-6; D ambiguous. Trimming pared 0 bases from V and 11 bases from J, leaving 8 bases between. The germline CDR1 and CDR2 sequences are GTSNPN and SVGIG (reference sequence). This CDR3 is built from 12 residues. The chain's CDR3 is CAWSVEETPLHF. CDR3 nucleotides: TGTGCCTGGAGTGTTGAAGAGACACCCCTCCACTTT.

The chain has TRBV2 and TRBJ1-4, with TRBD1 matching 8 bases. CDR1 and CDR2 from the germline V gene are SNHLY and FYNNEI. The CDR3 is made up of 13 amino acids. V was pared by 11 bases and J by 8 bases, with 10 bases of the junction left unmatched. The CDR3 loop is CAGRTGTGEKLFF. The CDR3 DNA reads TGTGCCGGAAGGACAGGGACGGGGGAAAAACTGTTTTTT.

Details on this clone: The junction differs from germline at one of its ends, possibly a read error. This rearrangement joins TRBV2 to TRBJ1-2; 9 nucleotides match TRBD1. The CDR3 is 13 residues long. Germline V lookup: CDR1 SNHLY, CDR2 FYNNEI. The CDR3 region has the DNA TGTGCCAGCAGGGAAGGGACAGGGAGTGGCTACACCTTC. This gives the protein CASREGTGSGYTF.

The DNA of the CDR3 is TGTGCCAGCAGCCACAGGACAGGTTCTAGCACAGATACGCAGTATTTT. Residues: CASSHRTGSSTDTQYF. The rearrangement uses TRBV7-9 and TRBJ2-3; 7 bases are a match to TRBD1. Germline V CDR1 and CDR2: SEHNR, FQNEAQ (reference sequence). V was clipped by 5 bases and J by 0 bases; unmatched bases: 8. The CDR3 covers 16 residues.